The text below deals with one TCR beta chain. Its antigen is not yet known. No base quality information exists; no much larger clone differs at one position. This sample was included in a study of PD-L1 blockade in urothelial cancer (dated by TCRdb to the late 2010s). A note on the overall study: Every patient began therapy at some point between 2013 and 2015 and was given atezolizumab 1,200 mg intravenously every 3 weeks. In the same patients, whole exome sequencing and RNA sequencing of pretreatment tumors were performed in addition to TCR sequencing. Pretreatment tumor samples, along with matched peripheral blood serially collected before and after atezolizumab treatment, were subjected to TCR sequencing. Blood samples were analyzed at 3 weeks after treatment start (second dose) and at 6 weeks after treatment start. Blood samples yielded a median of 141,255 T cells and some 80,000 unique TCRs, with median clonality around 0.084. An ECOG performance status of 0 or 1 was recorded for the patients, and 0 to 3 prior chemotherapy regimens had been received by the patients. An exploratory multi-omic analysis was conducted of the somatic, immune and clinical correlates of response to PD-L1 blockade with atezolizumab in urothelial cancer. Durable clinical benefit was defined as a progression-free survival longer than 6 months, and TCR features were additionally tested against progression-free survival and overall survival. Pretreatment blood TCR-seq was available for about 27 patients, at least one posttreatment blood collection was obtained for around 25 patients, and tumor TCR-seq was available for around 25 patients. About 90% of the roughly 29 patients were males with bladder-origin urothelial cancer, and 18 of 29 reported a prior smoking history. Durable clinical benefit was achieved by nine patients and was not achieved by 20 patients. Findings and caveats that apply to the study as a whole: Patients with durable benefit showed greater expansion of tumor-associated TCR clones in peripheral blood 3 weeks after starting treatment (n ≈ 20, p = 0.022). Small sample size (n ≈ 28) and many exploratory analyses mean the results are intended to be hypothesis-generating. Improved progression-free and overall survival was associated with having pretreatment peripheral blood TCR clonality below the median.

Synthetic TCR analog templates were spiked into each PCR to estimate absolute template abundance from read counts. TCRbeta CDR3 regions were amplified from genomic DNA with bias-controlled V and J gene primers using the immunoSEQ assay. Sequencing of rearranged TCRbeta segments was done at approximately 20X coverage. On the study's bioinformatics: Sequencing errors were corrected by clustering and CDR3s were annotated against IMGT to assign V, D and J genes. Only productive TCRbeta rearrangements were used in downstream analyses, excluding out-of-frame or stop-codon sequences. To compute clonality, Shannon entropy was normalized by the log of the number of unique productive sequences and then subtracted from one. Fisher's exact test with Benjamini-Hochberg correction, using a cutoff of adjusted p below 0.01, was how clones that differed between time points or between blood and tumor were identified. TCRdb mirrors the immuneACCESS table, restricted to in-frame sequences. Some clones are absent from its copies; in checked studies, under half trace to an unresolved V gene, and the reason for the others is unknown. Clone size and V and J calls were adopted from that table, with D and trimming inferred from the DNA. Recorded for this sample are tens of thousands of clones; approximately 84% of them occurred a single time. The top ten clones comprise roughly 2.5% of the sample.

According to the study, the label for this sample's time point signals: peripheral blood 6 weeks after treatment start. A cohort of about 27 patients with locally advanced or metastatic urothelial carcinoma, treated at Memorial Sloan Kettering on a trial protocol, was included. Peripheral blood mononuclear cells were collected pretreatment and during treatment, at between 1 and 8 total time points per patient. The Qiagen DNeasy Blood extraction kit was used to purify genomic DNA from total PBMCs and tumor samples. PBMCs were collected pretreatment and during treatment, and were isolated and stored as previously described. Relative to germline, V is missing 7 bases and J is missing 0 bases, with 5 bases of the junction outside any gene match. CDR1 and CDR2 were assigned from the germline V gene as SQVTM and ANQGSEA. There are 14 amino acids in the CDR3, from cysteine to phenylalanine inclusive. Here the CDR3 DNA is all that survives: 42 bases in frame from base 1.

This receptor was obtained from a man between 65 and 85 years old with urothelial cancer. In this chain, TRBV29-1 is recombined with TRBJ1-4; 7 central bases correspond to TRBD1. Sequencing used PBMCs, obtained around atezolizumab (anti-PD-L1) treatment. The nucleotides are TGCAGCGCTCGGGACAGAGCAACTAATGAAAAACTGTTTTTT. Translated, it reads CSARDRATNEKLFF.